The source of this TCR beta chain is a study of T-cell memory formation after mild COVID-19. Study-wide points: Within pre-infection memory, some responding clones were found, suggesting cross-reactive memory joined. CD4/CD8 balance held among clones contracting day 15 to 85, and later expanders leaned CD4+. For contracting clones, CD4+ ones sat mainly in CM and EM, CD8+ in EMRA.

TCRdb passed the 5' RACE reads through MiXCR, listing each CDR3 protein once. The data contain 250,000 to 300,000 distinct CDR3 sequences, 8.2% of them singletons. Trimming left V 2 bases short and J 9 bases short, with 14 bases between. The CDR3 consists of 15 residues. Germline V gives CDR1 MDHEN, CDR2 SYDVKM. A word on this clonotype: Its antigen is currently unknown.

The receptor's source is a man between 18 and 35 years old who had mild COVID-19 (a few samples of this study predate the infection). Cell type and time point are not known. The sequenced sample consisted of PBMCs or a T cell subset sorted from them (not recorded which). The chain links TRBV28 to TRBJ1-6; D remains ambiguous. The CDR3 bases are TGTGCCAGCAGTTTAGTAGGCGTGGTTTCTTCACCCCTCCACTTT. As protein: CASSLVGVVSSPLHF.